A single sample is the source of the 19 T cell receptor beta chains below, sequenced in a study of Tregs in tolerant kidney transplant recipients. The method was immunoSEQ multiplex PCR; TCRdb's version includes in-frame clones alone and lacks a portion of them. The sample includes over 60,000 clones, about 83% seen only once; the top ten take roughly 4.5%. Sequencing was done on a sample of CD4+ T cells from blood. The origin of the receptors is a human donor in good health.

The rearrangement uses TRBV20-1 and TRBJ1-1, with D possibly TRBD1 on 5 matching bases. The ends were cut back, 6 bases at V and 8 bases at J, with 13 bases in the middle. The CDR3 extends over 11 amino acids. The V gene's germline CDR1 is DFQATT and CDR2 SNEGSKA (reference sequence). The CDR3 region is CSADSGREAFF. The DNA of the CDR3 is TGCAGTGCCGACAGCGGTCGGGAAGCTTTCTTT.

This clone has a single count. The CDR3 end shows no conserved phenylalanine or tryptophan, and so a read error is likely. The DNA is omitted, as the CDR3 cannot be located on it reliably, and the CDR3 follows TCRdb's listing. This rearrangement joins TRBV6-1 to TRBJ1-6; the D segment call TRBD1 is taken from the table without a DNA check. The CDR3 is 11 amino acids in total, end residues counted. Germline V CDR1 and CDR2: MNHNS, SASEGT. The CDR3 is CASSPRGFLWL.

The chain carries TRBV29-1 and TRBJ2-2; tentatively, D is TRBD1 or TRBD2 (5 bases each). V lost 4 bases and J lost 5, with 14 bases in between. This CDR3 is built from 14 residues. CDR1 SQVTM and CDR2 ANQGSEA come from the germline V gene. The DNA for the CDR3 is TGCAGCGTTGGAAGACAGCGAGGGACCGGGGAGCTGTTTTTT. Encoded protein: CSVGRQRGTGELFF.

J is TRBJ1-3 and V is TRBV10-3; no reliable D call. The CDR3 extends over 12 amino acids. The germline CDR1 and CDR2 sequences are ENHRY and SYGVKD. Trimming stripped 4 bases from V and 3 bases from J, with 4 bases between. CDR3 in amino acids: CAISVDGNTIYF. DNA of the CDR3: TGTGCCATCAGTGTGGATGGAAACACCATATATTTT.

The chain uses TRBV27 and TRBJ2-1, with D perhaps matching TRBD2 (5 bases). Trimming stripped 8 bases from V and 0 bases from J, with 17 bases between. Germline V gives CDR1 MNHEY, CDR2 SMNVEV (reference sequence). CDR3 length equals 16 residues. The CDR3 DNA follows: TGTGCCAGCCGTTCCGGGGTCTACGGCTCCTACAATGAGCAGTTCTTC. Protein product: CASRSGVYGSYNEQFF.

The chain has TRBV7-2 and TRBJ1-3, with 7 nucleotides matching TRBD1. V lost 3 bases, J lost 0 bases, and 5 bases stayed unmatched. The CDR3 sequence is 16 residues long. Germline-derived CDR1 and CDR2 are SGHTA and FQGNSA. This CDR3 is CASSFGTAGSGNTIYF. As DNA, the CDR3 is TGTGCCAGCAGCTTTGGGACAGCCGGCTCTGGAAACACCATATATTTT.

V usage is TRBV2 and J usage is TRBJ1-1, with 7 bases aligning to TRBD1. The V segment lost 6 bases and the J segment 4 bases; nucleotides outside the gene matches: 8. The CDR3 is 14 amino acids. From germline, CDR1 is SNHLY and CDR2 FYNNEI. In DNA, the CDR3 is TGTGCCAGCAGCCATGAGGGGGCGGGCACTGAAGCTTTCTTT. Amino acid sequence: CASSHEGAGTEAFF.

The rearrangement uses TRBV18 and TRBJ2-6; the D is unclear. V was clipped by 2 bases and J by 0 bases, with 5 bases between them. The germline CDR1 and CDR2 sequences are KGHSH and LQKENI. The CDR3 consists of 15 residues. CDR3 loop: CASSPGPSGANVLTF. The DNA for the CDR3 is TGTGCCAGCTCACCAGGGCCCTCTGGGGCCAACGTCCTGACTTTC.

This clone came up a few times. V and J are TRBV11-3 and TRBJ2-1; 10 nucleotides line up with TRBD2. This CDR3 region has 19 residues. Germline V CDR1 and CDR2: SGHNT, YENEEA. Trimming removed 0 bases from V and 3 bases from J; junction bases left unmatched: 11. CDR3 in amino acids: CASSLDGWLRTSGYNEQFF. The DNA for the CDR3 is TGTGCCAGCAGCTTAGATGGGTGGTTGCGGACTAGCGGCTACAATGAGCAGTTCTTC.

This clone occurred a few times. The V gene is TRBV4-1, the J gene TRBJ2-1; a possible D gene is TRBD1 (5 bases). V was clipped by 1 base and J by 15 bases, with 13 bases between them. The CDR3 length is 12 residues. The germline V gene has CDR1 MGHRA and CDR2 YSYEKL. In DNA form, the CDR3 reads TGCGCCAGCAGCCAAGCAGGGTACCCCCGGTTCTTC. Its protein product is CASSQAGYPRFF.

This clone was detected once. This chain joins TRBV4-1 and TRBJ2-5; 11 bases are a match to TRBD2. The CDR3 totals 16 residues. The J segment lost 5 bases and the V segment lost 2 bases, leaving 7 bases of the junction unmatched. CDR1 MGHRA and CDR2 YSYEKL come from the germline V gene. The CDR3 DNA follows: TGCGCCAGCAGCCAAATTAGCGGGGGGGCCGGGGAGACCCAGTACTTC. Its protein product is CASSQISGGAGETQYF.

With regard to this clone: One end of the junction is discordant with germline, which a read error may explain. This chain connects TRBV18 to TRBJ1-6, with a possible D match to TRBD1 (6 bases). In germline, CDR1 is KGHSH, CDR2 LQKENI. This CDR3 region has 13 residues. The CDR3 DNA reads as TGTGCCAGCTCCCCACAGGGTAATTCACCCCTCCACTTT. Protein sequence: CASSPQGNSPLHF.

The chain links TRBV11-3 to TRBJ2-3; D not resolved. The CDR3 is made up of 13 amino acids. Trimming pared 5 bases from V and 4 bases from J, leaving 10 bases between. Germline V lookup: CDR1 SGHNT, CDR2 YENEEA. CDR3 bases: TGTGCCAGCAGCACCCACCGGGCAGATACGCAGTATTTT. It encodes CASSTHRADTQYF.

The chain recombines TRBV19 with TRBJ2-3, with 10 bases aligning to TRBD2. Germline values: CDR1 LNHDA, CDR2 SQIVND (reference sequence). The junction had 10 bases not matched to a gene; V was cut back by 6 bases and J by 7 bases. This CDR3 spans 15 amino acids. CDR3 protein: CASRSPAGGPNTQYF. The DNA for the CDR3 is TGTGCCAGTAGAAGCCCAGCGGGAGGGCCTAATACGCAGTATTTT.

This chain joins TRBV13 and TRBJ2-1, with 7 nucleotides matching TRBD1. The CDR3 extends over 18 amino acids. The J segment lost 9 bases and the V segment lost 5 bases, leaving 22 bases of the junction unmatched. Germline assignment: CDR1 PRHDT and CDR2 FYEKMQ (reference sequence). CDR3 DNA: TGTGCCAGCAGCCCTAGACTGACAGGGAGCCCGAGGATAGGTGAGCAGTTCTTC. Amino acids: CASSPRLTGSPRIGEQFF.

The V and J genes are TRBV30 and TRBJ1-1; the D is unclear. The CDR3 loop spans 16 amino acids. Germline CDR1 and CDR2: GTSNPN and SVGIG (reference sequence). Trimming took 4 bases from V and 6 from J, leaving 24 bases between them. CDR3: CAWNYGPLNRIAEAFF. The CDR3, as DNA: TGTGCCTGGAATTACGGCCCTCTGAACCGGATCGCTGAAGCTTTCTTT.

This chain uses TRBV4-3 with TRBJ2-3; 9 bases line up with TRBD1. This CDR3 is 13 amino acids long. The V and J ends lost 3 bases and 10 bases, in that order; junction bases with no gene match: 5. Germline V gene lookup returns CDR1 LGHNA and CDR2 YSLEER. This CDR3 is CASSQETGGPQYF. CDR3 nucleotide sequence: TGCGCCAGCAGCCAGGAGACAGGGGGGCCGCAGTATTTT.

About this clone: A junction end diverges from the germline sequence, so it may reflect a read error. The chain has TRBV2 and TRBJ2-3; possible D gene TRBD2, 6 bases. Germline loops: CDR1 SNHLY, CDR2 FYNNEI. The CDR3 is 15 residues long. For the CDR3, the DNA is TGTGCCAGCAGGGCTGCCGGGACTCATTTGCATGAAGGTTGGTTT. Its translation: CASRAAGTHLHEGWF. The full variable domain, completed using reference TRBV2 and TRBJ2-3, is EPEVTQTPSHQVTQMGQEVILRCVPISNHLYFYWYRQILGQKVEFLVSFYNNEISEKSEIFDDQFSVERPDGSNFTLKIRSTKLEDSAMYFCASRAAGTHLHEGWFGPGTRLTVL.

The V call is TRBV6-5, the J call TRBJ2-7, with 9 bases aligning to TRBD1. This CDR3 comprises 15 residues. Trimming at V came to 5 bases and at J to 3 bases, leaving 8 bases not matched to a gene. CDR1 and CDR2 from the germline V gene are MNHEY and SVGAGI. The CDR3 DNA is TGTGCCAGCAGTGTCCTGACAGGGGGGAACTACGAGCAGTACTTC. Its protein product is CASSVLTGGNYEQYF.